These 9 T cell receptor beta chains originate from one sample sequenced in a study of neurological immune-mediated disorders. TCRdb passed the 5' RACE reads through MiXCR, listing each CDR3 protein once. The table has 55,000 to 65,000 distinct CDR3 sequences, under 4.5% seen once. Material for sequencing was PBMCs. Every receptor here comes from a woman in her twenties or thirties with multiple sclerosis.

This clonotype was seen only a few times. One end of the junction is discordant with germline, which a read error may explain. V is TRBV5-1 and J is TRBJ1-5, with D unresolved. Germline loops: CDR1 SGHRS, CDR2 YFSETQ. The CDR3 length is 9 residues. The CDR3 bases are TGCGCCAGGGGTGAACCCCAGAATTTT. Residues: CARGEPQNF.

This clonotype was seen many times. The chain recombines TRBV5-1 with TRBJ2-5; 10 positions match TRBD1. The germline V gene encodes CDR1 SGHRS and CDR2 YFSETQ. The CDR3 has 15 amino acids. V was clipped by 1 base and J by 5 bases; unmatched bases: 5. The CDR3 sequence: CASSLSGQGFETQYF. The DNA of the CDR3 is TGCGCCAGCAGCTTGTCGGGACAGGGGTTCGAGACCCAGTACTTC.

This clonotype was seen ten or more times. V gene TRBV5-1 combines with J gene TRBJ2-2; D unclear. V was clipped by 2 bases and J by 5 bases, with 10 bases between them. CDR3 size: 14 residues. Germline-derived CDR1 and CDR2 are SGHRS and YFSETQ. In nucleotides, the CDR3 is TGCGCCAGCAGCTTCCCGGACCAAACCGGGGAGCTGTTTTTT. Its translation is CASSFPDQTGELFF.

This clonotype showed up many times. The chain is built from TRBV7-8 and TRBJ1-5; TRBD1 matches 9 bases. Unmatched junction bases numbered 2, after V lost 1 base and J lost 1 base. CDR3 size: 16 residues. Germline-derived CDR1 and CDR2 are SGHVS and FQNEAQ. The CDR3 spells CASSLGTGDSNQPQHF. CDR3 nucleotide sequence: TGTGCCAGCAGCTTAGGGACAGGGGACAGCAATCAGCCCCAGCATTTT.

A word on this clonotype: This clone may be a read error of a much larger clone one base away. CDR3 in amino acids: CSASPNRGLGYTF. The CDR3, as DNA: TGCAGTGCGAGTCCCAACAGGGGGCTTGGCTACACCTTC. This chain connects TRBV20-1 to TRBJ1-2, with 9 bases that match TRBD1. The CDR3 runs 13 residues. V lost 6 bases to trimming and J lost 7 bases; unmatched junction nucleotides: 9. Germline loops: CDR1 DFQATT, CDR2 SNEGSKA (reference sequence).

In its sample, this clonotype was seen many times. This chain links TRBV5-1 with TRBJ2-6, with D possibly matching TRBD2 (6 bases). V lost 0 bases to trimming and J lost 2 bases, with 18 bases between them. The CDR3 runs to 19 residues. Germline-derived CDR1 and CDR2 are SGHRS and YFSETQ. CDR3 amino acids: CASSLVGGFTGPGANVLTF. CDR3 nucleotide sequence: TGCGCCAGCAGCTTGGTCGGGGGTTTTACAGGACCTGGGGCCAACGTCCTGACTTTC.

This clonotype was counted many times. The chain recombines TRBV28 with TRBJ2-3; D possibly matches TRBD1 or TRBD2 (5 bases each). Per the germline V gene, CDR1 is MDHEN and CDR2 is SYDVKM. The CDR3 contains 16 residues. Trimming took off 3 bases at V and 2 bases at J, with 15 bases between the two ends. The CDR3 protein is CASSFRAGRPTDTQYF. CDR3 nucleotides: TGTGCCAGCAGTTTTAGGGCAGGGAGACCCACAGATACGCAGTATTTT.

This clonotype was picked up many times. The chain links TRBV20-1 to TRBJ1-2, with D possibly being TRBD1 (5 bases). Deletions cut 3 bases from V and 8 bases from J, with 10 bases between. CDR3 length: 11 amino acids. Germline V CDR1 and CDR2: DFQATT, SNEGSKA (reference sequence). The CDR3, as DNA: TGCAGTGCTAGCCGAGCAGGGGGCTACACCTTC. This gives the protein CSASRAGGYTF.

The chain has TRBV20-1 and TRBJ1-2, with D possibly TRBD1 on 6 matching bases. The germline gives CDR1 DFQATT, CDR2 SNEGSKA (reference sequence). The V and J ends lost 5 bases and 8 bases respectively, with 15 bases between them. CDR3 size: 12 residues. This CDR3 is CSAHGGGRGYTF. The CDR3 DNA is TGCAGTGCTCATGGTGGGGGGCGCGGCTACACCTTC.